A selection of T cell receptor beta chains follows, all from one sample in a study of shared clonotypes between healthy human individuals. Clones were read by immunoSEQ multiplex PCR, and TCRdb kept only the in-frame ones, dropping some. Of roughly 1,600,000 clones in the sample, around 98.5% were seen once. Material: naive CD4+ T cells sorted from blood. Source of these receptors: a man under 40 in good health. Each CDR3 is given with its conserved first and last residue. A D gene is named only where the DNA matches it firmly. Rows may omit the clone size; those that give it use once, few, many or a size class.

size,D,V,J,DNA,CDR3
.,.,TRBV30,TRBJ2-6,TGTGCCTGGGGGAGACACGGGGCCAACGTCCTGACTTTC,CAWGRHGANVLTF
.,.,TRBV5-4,TRBJ2-1,TGTGCCAGCAGCTTAGCTGGTCGAACCTACAATGAGCAGTTCTTC,CASSLAGRTYNEQFF
.,.,TRBV5-1,TRBJ2-5,TGCGCCAGCAGCCGACAGCTAGGTATGGAGACCCAGTACTTC,CASSRQLGMETQYF
.,TRBD2,TRBV6-5,TRBJ2-1,TGTGCCAGCACCCCGGGGCTAGCGGGCAATGAGCAGTTCTTC,CASTPGLAGNEQFF
.,.,TRBV28,TRBJ2-5,TGTGCCAGCAGACCATCCGGGACCGCCCAAGAGACCCAGTACTTC,CASRPSGTAQETQYF
.,.,TRBV9,TRBJ2-7,TGTGCCAGCAGCGTAGGGGGAGTCTCCTACGAGCAGTACTTC,CASSVGGVSYEQYF
.,.,TRBV19,TRBJ1-2,TGTGCCAGTAGTAGGACCAGCATCTATGGCTACACCTTC,CASSRTSIYGYTF
.,.,TRBV5-1,TRBJ2-4,TGCGCCAGCAGCTTGGAGTGGGGGGACAAAAACATTCAGTACTTC,CASSLEWGDKNIQYF
.,TRBD1,TRBV5-1,TRBJ2-2,TGCGCCAGCAGCGAGGGGGCGCCGACCGGGGAGCTGTTTTTT,CASSEGAPTGELFF
.,.,TRBV6-1,TRBJ1-4,TGTGCCAGCAGTGAAGCGGGCAGGGAAAGATGGAAACTGTTTTTT,CASSEAGRERWKLFF
.,.,TRBV6-1,TRBJ2-7,TGTGCCAGCAGTGTCTCAGCCTGGGGCTACGAGCAGTACTTC,CASSVSAWGYEQYF
.,TRBD2,TRBV7-6,TRBJ2-1,TGTGCCAGCAGCCCCATGACTAGCGGGTTTTACAATGAGCAGTTCTTC,CASSPMTSGFYNEQFF
.,TRBD1,TRBV5-1,TRBJ2-7,TGCGCCAGCAGCGAGTGGGACAGGGCCTACGAGCAGTACTTC,CASSEWDRAYEQYF
.,TRBD2,TRBV9,TRBJ2-1,TGTGCCAGCAGCGTAAGCGGGACTAGCGGGAGGGAGCAGTTCTTC,CASSVSGTSGREQFF
.,.,TRBV2,TRBJ1-5,TGTGCCAGCAGTGACGAGCGGCAGCCCCAGCATTTT,CASSDERQPQHF
.,TRBD2,TRBV9,TRBJ2-3,TGTGCCAGCAGCCGACGTCTAGGAGCGGGAGCTTCGACAGATACGCAGTATTTT,CASSRRLGAGASTDTQYF
.,TRBD1,TRBV5-4,TRBJ1-5,TGTGCCAGCAGCTCACAGGGGGCTGATCAGCCCCAGCATTTT,CASSSQGADQPQHF
.,.,TRBV19,TRBJ1-4,TGTGCCAGTAGTAAGGGCGGTAGTAATGAAAAACTGTTTTTT,CASSKGGSNEKLFF
.,.,TRBV18,TRBJ2-1,TGTGCCAGCTCCCGGGACAACACAAATTACAATGAGCAGTTCTTC,CASSRDNTNYNEQFF
.,.,TRBV28,TRBJ1-5,TGTGCCAGCAGTTCTCGGAGTACGGCCCAGCATTTT,CASSSRSTAQHF
.,.,TRBV7-3,TRBJ2-1,TGTGCCAGCAGCTTATTAGGGGGGAGCTCCTACAATGAGCAGTTCTTC,CASSLLGGSSYNEQFF
.,TRBD2,TRBV18,TRBJ2-7,TGTGCCAGCTCAACTAGGACTAGCGGGCTCTACGAGCAGTACTTC,CASSTRTSGLYEQYF
.,TRBD2,TRBV5-4,TRBJ2-1,TGTGCCAGCAGCTTGTCCGGGACTAGCCTCGGGCATGAGCAGTTCTTC,CASSLSGTSLGHEQFF
.,.,TRBV12-5,TRBJ2-1,TGTGCTAGTGGTTTGGTAGACGACTCAAATGAGCAGTTCTTC,CASGLVDDSNEQFF
.,TRBD1,TRBV11-2,TRBJ1-3,TGTGCCAGCAGCGCCCGGACAGGGGGGACACGGAACACCATATATTTT,CASSARTGGTRNTIYF
.,.,TRBV5-4,TRBJ2-1,TGTGCCAGCAGCTTGAAGGGGTACGACAATGAGCAGTTCTTC,CASSLKGYDNEQFF
.,.,TRBV4-1,TRBJ2-1,TGCGCCAGCAGCTCGAGGGGAAATGAGCAGTTCTTC,CASSSRGNEQFF
.,TRBD1,TRBV19,TRBJ2-5,TGTGCCAGTAGTCCTTGGACAGGGGCGGAGACCCAGTACTTC,CASSPWTGAETQYF
once,TRBD2,TRBV19,TRBJ2-2,TGTGCCAGTAGTATCCTAGCGGGAGCTCGGACCGGGGAGCTGTTTTTT,CASSILAGARTGELFF
.,.,TRBV19,TRBJ1-3,TGTGCCAGTACTGCGGGTGGAGTTCGCTCTGGAAACACCATATATTTT,CASTAGGVRSGNTIYF
.,.,TRBV2,TRBJ2-1,TGTGCCAGCAGTGAAGCGCTTCAGTGGTCTAATGAGCAGTTCTTC,CASSEALQWSNEQFF
.,TRBD1,TRBV7-9,TRBJ2-7,TGTGCCAGCAGCTTAGGGCAGGGGGCTTACGAGCAGTACTTC,CASSLGQGAYEQYF
once,TRBD2,TRBV28,TRBJ2-3,TGTGCCAGCAGTTGGACTAGGGGAGGTACGCAGTATTTT,CASSWTRGGTQYF
.,.,TRBV9,TRBJ1-1,TGTGCCAGCAGCGTGGGATTAGTAGGGAACACTGAAGCTTTCTTT,CASSVGLVGNTEAFF
.,TRBD1,TRBV9,TRBJ2-7,TGTGCCAGCAGCGCGTTCGGCGGGACAGAGACAGGGGCCTACGAGCAGTACTTC,CASSAFGGTETGAYEQYF
.,TRBD2,TRBV5-6,TRBJ2-7,TGTGCCAGCAGCCCGGGGGCGGGAGGGCCGGAGCAGTACTTC,CASSPGAGGPEQYF
.,.,TRBV18,TRBJ2-3,TGTGCCAGCTCACCAGCGGACAGCACAGATACGCAGTATTTT,CASSPADSTDTQYF
.,.,TRBV19,TRBJ1-1,TGTGCCAGTAGTATCAGGGGCTTGAACACTGAAGCTTTCTTT,CASSIRGLNTEAFF
.,TRBD1,TRBV6-5,TRBJ2-7,TGTGCCAGCAACCCCGGGCCAGGGGGCCCCTACGAGCAGTACTTC,CASNPGPGGPYEQYF
once,.,TRBV2,TRBJ1-1,TGTGCCAGCAGTGAAGCGAGGGGGACTGAAGCTTTCTTT,CASSEARGTEAFF
.,.,TRBV27,TRBJ2-2,TGTGCCAGTTGGGAGGCAGGGAGCACCGGGGAGCTGTTTTTT,CASWEAGSTGELFF
.,.,TRBV5-1,TRBJ2-7,TGCGCCAGCAGCTTGACCCGGAGGCCCTACGAGCAGTACTTC,CASSLTRRPYEQYF
.,.,TRBV28,TRBJ2-7,TGTGCCAGCATACGAGACTCTCCCTACGAGCAGTACTTC,CASIRDSPYEQYF
.,.,TRBV9,TRBJ1-1,TGTGCCAGCAGCGTCCTGGGGCTAAAGGGGGAAGCTTTCTTT,CASSVLGLKGEAFF
.,TRBD2,TRBV18,TRBJ2-1,TGTGCCAGCTCAGGCGGGAGCTCCTACAATGAGCAGTTCTTC,CASSGGSSYNEQFF
.,.,TRBV28,TRBJ2-7,TGTGCCAGCAGAATGGGAGGGGGCGCCGAATACGAGCAGTACTTC,CASRMGGGAEYEQYF
.,.,TRBV7-2,TRBJ2-7,TGTGCCAGCAGCTTCCTGGGGATCTCCTACGAGCAGTACTTC,CASSFLGISYEQYF